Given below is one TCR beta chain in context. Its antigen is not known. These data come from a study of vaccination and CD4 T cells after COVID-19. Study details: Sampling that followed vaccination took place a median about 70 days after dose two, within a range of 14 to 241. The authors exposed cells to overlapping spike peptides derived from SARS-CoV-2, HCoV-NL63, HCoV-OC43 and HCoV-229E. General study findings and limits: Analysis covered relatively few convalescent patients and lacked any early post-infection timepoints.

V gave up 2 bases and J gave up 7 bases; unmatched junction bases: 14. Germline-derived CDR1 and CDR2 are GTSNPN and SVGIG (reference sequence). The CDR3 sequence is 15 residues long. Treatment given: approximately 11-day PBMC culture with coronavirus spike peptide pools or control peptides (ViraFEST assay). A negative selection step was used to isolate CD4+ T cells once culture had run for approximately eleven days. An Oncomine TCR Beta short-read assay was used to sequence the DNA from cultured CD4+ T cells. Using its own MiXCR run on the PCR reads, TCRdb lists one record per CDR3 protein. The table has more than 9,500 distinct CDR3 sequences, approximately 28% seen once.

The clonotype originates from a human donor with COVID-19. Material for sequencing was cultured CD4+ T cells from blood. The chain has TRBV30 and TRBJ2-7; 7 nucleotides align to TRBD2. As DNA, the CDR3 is TGTGCCTGGAGTCCCCACGGGGGGTCGTCCTGGGAGCAGTACTTC. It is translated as CAWSPHGGSSWEQYF.